This T cell receptor beta chain was documented in a study of CXCR3-negative and CXCR3-positive naive CD8 T cells. There are 15 residues in the CDR3. The germline V gene encodes CDR1 SEHNR and CDR2 FQNEAQ (reference sequence). Concerning this clonotype itself: Its antigen is unidentified.

UMI-labeled 5' RACE TRB cDNA libraries were prepared from the cells. With the 5' RACE reads reprocessed, TCRdb shows one record per CDR3 protein and no DNA. The sample includes 120,000 to 150,000 distinct CDR3 sequences. The study's findings and limits: When CXCR3-positive naive cells were set against CXCR3-negative naive cells, the former had more hydrophobic TRB CDR3s.

Sample: naive CXCR3+ CD8+ T cells from blood. Subset: CD45RO-CCR7+CD27+CD95- naive CD8+ T cells expressing CXCR3 (TNR3+). The chain employs TRBV7-9 and TRBJ2-7; TCRdb returns TRBD2, unconfirmable since there is no DNA. The sequence was obtained from a human donor in good health. Some clones in this sample may be carry-over from other donors' samples. The CDR3 here is CASSVTSGGQDEQYF.